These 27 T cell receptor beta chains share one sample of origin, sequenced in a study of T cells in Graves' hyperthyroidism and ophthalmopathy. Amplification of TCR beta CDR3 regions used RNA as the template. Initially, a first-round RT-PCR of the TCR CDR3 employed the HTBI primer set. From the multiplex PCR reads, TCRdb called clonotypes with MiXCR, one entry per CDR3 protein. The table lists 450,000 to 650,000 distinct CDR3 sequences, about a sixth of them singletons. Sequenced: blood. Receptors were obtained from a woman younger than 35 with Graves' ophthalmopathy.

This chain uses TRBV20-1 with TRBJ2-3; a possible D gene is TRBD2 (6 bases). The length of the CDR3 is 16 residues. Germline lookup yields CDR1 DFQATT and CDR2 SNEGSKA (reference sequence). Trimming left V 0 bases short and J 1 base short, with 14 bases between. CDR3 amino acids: CSARDSKGGGTDTQYF. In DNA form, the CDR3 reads TGCAGTGCTAGAGATAGTAAGGGCGGGGGCACAGATACGCAGTATTTT.

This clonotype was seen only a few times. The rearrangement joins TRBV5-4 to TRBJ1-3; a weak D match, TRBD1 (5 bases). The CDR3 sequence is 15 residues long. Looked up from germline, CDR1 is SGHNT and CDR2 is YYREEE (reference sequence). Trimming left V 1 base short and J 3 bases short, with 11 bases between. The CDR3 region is CASSLPGTDGNTIYF. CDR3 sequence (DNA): TGTGCCAGCAGCTTGCCGGGGACGGATGGAAACACCATATATTTT.

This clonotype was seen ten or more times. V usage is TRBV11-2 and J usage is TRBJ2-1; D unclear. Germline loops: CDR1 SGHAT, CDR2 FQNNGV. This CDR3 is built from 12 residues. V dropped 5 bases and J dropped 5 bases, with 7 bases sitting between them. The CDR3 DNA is TGTGCCAGCAGCCCCCCCGACAATGAGCAGTTCTTC. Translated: CASSPPDNEQFF.

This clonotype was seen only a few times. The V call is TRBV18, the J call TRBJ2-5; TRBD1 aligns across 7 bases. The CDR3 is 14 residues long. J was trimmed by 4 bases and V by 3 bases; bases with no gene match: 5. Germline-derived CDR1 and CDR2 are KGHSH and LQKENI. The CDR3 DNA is TGTGCCAGCTCACCCACAGGGGAAGGAGAGACCCAGTACTTC. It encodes CASSPTGEGETQYF.

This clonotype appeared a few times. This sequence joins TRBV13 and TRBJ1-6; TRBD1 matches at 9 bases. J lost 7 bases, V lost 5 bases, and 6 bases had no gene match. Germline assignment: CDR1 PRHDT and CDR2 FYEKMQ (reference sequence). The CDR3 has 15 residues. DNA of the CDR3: TGTGCCAGCAGCGTAGAGACAGGGGGGAATTCACCCCTCCACTTT. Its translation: CASSVETGGNSPLHF. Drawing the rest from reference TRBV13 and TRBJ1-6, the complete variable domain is AAGVIQSPRHLIKEKRETATLKCYPIPRHDTVYWYQQGPGQDPQFLISFYEKMQSDKGSIPDRFSAQQFSDYHSELNMSSLELGDSALYFCASSVETGGNSPLHFGNGTRLTVT.

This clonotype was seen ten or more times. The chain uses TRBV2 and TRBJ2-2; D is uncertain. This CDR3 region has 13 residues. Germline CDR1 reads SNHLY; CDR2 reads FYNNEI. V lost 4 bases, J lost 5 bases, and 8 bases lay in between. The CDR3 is CASSALRTGELFF. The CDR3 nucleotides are TGTGCCAGCAGTGCGCTACGAACCGGGGAGCTGTTTTTT.

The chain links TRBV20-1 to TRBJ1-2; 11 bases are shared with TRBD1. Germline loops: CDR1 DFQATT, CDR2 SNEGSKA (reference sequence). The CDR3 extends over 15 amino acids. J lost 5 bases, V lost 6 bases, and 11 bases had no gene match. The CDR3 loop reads CSAWTGGAGFYGYTF. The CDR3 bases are TGCAGTGCATGGACAGGGGGCGCGGGCTTTTATGGCTACACCTTC.

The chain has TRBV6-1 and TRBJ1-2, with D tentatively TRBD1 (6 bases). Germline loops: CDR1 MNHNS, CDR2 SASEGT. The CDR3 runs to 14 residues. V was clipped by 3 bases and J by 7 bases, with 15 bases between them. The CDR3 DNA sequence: TGTGCCAGCAGTGAGACAGGTGAAACGGGTGGCTACACCTTC. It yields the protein CASSETGETGGYTF.

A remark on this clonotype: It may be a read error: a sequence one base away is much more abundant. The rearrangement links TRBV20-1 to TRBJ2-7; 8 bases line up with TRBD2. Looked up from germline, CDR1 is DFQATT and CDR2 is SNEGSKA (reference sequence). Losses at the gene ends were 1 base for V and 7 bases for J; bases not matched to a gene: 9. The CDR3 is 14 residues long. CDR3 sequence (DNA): TGCAGTGCTAGAGGGGCTAGCGGGTATTATGAGCAGTACTTC. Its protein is CSARGASGYYEQYF.

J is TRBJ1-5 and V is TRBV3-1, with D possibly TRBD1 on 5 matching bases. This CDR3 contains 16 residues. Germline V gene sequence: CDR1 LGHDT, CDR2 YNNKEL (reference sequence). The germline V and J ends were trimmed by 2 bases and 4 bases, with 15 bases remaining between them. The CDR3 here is CASSQSGTLGNQPQHF. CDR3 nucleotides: TGTGCCAGCAGCCAATCCGGGACGCTAGGGAATCAGCCCCAGCATTTT.

The DNA for the CDR3 is TGTGCCTGGATCCCCCCGGGCGGGACCCCAGATACGCAGTATTTT. Amino acids: CAWIPPGGTPDTQYF. The chain joins TRBV30 to TRBJ2-3; tentative D call: TRBD2 (6 bases). Germline loops: CDR1 GTSNPN, CDR2 SVGIG (reference sequence). The V and J ends lost 4 bases and 4 bases respectively, with 18 bases between them. The CDR3 is 15 residues long.

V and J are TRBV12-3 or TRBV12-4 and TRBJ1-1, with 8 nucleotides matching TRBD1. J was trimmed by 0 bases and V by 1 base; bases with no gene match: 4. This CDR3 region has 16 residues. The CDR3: CASSLEETGVNTEAFF. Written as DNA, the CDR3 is TGTGCCAGCAGTTTAGAGGAGACAGGGGTGAACACTGAAGCTTTCTTT.

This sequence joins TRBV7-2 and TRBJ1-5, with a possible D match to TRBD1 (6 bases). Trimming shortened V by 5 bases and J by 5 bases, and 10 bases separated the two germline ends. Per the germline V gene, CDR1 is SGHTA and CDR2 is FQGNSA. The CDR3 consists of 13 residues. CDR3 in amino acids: CASSAWTDQPQHF. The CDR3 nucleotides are TGTGCCAGCAGCGCCTGGACAGATCAGCCCCAGCATTTT.

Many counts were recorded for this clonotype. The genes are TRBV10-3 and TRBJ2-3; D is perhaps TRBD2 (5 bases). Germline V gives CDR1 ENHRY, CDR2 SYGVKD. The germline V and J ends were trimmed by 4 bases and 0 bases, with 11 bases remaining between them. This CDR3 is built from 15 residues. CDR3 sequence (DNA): TGTGCCATCAGTGGGACTGCGCGGAGCACAGATACGCAGTATTTT. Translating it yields CAISGTARSTDTQYF.

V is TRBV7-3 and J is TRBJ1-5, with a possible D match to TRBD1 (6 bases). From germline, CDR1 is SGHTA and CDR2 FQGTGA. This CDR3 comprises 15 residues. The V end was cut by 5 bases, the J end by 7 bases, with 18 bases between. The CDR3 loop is CASSARQGYGQPQHF. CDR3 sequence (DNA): TGTGCCAGCAGCGCCCGCCAGGGGTACGGGCAGCCCCAGCATTTT. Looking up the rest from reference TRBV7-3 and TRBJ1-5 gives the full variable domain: GAGVSQTPSNKVTEKGKYVELRCDPISGHTALYWYRQSLGQGPEFLIYFQGTGAADDSGLPNDRFFAVRPEGSVSTLKIQRTERGDSAVYLCASSARQGYGQPQHFGDGTRLSIL.

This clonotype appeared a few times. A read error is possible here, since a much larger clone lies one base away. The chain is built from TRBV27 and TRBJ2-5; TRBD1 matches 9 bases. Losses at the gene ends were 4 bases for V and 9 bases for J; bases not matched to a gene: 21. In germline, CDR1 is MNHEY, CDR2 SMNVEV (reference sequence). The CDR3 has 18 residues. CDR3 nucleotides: TGTGCCAGCAGTTCCCGTCCCGGCGGAACAGGGGGCTTTGAGGCCCAGTACTTC. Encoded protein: CASSSRPGGTGGFEAQYF.

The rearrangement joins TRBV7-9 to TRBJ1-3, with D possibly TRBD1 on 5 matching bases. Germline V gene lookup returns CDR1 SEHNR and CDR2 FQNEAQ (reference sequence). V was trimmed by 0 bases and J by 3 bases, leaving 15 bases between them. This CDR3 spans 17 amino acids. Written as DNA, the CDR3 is TGTGCCAGCAGCTTAGCCGGGGGTCCTTCCTATGGAAACACCATATATTTT. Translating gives CASSLAGGPSYGNTIYF.

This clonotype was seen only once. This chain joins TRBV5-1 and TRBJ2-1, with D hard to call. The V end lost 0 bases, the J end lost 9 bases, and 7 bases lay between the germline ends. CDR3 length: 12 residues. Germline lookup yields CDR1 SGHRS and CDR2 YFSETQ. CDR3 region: CASSLGVREQFF. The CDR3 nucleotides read TGCGCCAGCAGCTTGGGAGTACGTGAGCAGTTCTTC.

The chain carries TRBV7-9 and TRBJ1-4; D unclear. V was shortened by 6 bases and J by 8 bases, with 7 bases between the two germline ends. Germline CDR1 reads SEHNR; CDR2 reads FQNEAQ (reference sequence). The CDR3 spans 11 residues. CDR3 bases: TGTGCCAGCAGACACAACGAAAAACTGTTTTTT. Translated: CASRHNEKLFF.

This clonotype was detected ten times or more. This CDR3 is CAISSNFGQALNTEAFF. CDR3 in DNA: TGTGCCATCAGTAGCAACTTTGGACAGGCCCTGAACACTGAAGCTTTCTTT. The chain has TRBV10-3 and TRBJ1-1; 7 bases are shared with TRBD1. CDR1 and CDR2 (germline): ENHRY, SYGVKD. Germline trimming cut 5 bases from V and 0 bases from J; bases unmatched to any gene: 12. The CDR3 covers 17 residues.

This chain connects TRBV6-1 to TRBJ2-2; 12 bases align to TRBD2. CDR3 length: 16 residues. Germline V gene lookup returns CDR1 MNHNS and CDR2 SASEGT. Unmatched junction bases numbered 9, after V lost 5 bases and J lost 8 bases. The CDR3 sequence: CASSQGLAGLVGELFF. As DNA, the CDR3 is TGTGCCAGCAGTCAAGGACTAGCGGGATTAGTAGGGGAGCTGTTTTTT.

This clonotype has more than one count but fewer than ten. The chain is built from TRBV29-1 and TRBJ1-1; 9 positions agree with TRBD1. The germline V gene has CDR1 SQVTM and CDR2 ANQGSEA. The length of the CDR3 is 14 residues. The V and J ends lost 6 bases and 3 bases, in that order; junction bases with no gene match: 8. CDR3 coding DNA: TGCAGCGTCATGACAGGGGGATATGACACTGAAGCTTTCTTT. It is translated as CSVMTGGYDTEAFF. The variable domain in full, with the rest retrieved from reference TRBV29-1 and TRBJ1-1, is SAVISQKPSRDICQRGTSLTIQCQVDSQVTMMFWYRQQPGQSLTLIATANQGSEATYESGFVIDKFPISRPNLTFSTLTVSNMSPEDSSIYLCSVMTGGYDTEAFFGQGTRLTVV.

CDR3 nucleotides: TGCGCCAGCAGATCCGGGACACGCACAGATACGCAGTATTTT. This sequence encodes CASRSGTRTDTQYF. V and J are TRBV4-1 and TRBJ2-3; TRBD1 might be the D (6 bases). This CDR3 comprises 14 residues. Trimming cost V 6 bases and J 1 base, with 11 bases left between them. The germline V gene encodes CDR1 MGHRA and CDR2 YSYEKL.

CDR3 sequence reads: CASSLGPDSPLHF. DNA of the CDR3: TGCGCCAGCAGCTTGGGCCCGGATTCACCCCTCCACTTT. V is TRBV5-1 and J is TRBJ1-6; D not certain. The germline gives CDR1 SGHRS, CDR2 YFSETQ. The CDR3 length is 13 residues. Trimming took 0 bases from V and 8 from J, leaving 6 bases between them.

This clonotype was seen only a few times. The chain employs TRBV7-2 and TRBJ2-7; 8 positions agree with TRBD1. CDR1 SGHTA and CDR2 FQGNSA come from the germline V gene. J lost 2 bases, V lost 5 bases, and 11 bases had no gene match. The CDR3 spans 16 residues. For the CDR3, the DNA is TGTGCCAGCAGCCCAACCGTGCAGGGGGCAGCCTACGAGCAGTACTTC. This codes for CASSPTVQGAAYEQYF.

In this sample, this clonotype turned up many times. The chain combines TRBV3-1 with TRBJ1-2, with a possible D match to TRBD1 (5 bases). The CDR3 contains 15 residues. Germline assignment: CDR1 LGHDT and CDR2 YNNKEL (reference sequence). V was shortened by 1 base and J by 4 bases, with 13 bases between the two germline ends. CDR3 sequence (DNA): TGTGCCAGCAGCCAAGGCAGACCGGGGACCTATGGCTACACCTTC. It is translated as CASSQGRPGTYGYTF.

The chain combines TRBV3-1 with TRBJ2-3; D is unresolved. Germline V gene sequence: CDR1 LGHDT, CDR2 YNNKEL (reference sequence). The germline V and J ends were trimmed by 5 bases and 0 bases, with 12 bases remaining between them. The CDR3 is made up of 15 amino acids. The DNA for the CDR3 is TGTGCCAGCAGCGCCCGAGGTACTAGCACAGATACGCAGTATTTT. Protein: CASSARGTSTDTQYF.